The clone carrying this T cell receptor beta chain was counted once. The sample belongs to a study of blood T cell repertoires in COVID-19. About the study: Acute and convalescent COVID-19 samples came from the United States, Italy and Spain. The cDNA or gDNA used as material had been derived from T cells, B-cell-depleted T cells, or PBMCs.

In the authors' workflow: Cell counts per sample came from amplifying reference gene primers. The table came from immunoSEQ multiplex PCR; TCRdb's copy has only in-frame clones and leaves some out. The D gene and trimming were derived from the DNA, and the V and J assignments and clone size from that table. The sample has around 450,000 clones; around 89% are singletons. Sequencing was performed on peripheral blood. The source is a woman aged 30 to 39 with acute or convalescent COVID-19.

The CDR3 nucleotides read TGTGCCAGCAGTTCAGGGTTCCTTAATGAAAAACTGTTTTTT. This translates into CASSSGFLNEKLFF. The rearrangement joins TRBV28 to TRBJ1-4, with D possibly matching TRBD1 (5 bases). The CDR3 runs 14 residues. With 4 bases removed from V and 4 bases from J, the gap between germline ends came to 10 bases. CDR1 MDHEN and CDR2 SYDVKM come from the germline V gene.